This paragraph covers one T cell receptor (beta chain) sequence. The antigen is undetermined. This entry belongs to a study of cytomegalovirus exposure and HLA in healthy donors. Whole-study findings and limits: Common viral pathogens (according to a later analysis) appeared linked to several of the most significant clusters. 87-base-pair reads could not separate some V segments, including TRBV6-2 and TRBV6-3. As was reported, the classifier diagnosed cytomegalovirus status with high specificity and sensitivity. Presence/absence analyses supposed approximately even sequencing depth among donors.

PCR used 60 Vbeta primers and 13 Jbeta primers. The assay was immunoSEQ multiplex PCR, and TCRdb's table has in-frame clones only and misses some. The sample lists around 150,000 clones; 80% to 90% were seen once. The germline V gene encodes CDR1 MDHEN and CDR2 SYDVKM. The CDR3 is made up of 18 amino acids. V usage is TRBV28 and J usage is TRBJ2-5; a possible D gene is TRBD2 (6 bases). The end of the DNA fits TRBJ2-7 better, so the J call may be wrong. Sequencing used PBMCs. The source is a middle-aged woman in good health and CMV-seropositive. CDR3: CASSLKGGGTASSYEQYF. The DNA for the CDR3 is TGTGCCAGCAGTTTGAAAGGAGGAGGGACCGCTAGCTCCTACGAGCAGTACTTC.